The sequence of this T cell receptor (beta chain) was determined in a study of cytomegalovirus exposure and HLA in healthy donors. 13 Jbeta primers and 60 Vbeta primers were used for the PCR. Libraries were prepared by immunoSEQ multiplex PCR; TCRdb keeps only in-frame clonotypes and omits some of them. The sample includes more than 100,000 clones, around 60% seen only once; the top ten take about 9%. Germline loops: CDR1 MDHEN, CDR2 SYDVKM. Trimming removed 3 bases from V and 4 bases from J, with 7 bases in between. The CDR3 is made up of 13 amino acids. V is TRBV28 and J is TRBJ1-5, with D unresolved. Sequenced: PBMCs. The receptor comes from a man aged 40-50 years in good health and CMV-seropositive. The CDR3 region is CASSLLANQPQHF. For the CDR3, the DNA is TGTGCCAGCAGTTTGCTAGCGAATCAGCCCCAGCATTTT.